A selection of T cell receptor beta chains follows, all from one sample in a study of blood T cell repertoires in COVID-19. Method: immunoSEQ multiplex PCR; TCRdb's copy keeps in-frame clones and lacks some. The data hold some 220,000 clones, with 80% to 85% observed a single time. The specimen was peripheral blood. These receptor sequences come from an older woman who had recovered from COVID-19. CDR3s include the opening cysteine and the closing phenylalanine or tryptophan. Fields, in order: J gene, V gene, clone size, D gene, CDR3 DNA, CDR3 protein. The D gene is left open where the match is weak. The size entry is marked missing in some rows and otherwise reads once, few, many or a size class.

>TRBJ2-4|TRBV2|NA|TRBD2
TGTGCCAGCAGTGAGATAAGGGAGGGCATTCAGTACTTC
CASSEIREGIQYF
>TRBJ2-5|TRBV2|NA|NA
TGTGCCAGCACCTGGTTTCGGCAAGAGACCCAGTACTTC
CASTWFRQETQYF
>TRBJ1-2|TRBV4-3|many|NA
TGCGCCAGCAGCCAAGCGGGGGAGGGAGGCTACACCTTC
CASSQAGEGGYTF
>TRBJ2-3|TRBV9|NA|TRBD1
TGTGCCAGCAGCGTAGGCCCCGTCAGGGGGACCAGCACAGATACGCAGTATTTT
CASSVGPVRGTSTDTQYF
>TRBJ2-3|TRBV5-1|NA|NA
TGCGCCAGCAGCTTGATCGATGGCGGGGAGGCCGATACGCAGTATTTT
CASSLIDGGEADTQYF
>TRBJ1-5|TRBV4-1|NA|NA
TGCGCCAGCAGCCAAACACAGGTCAATCAGCCCCAGCATTTT
CASSQTQVNQPQHF
>TRBJ2-7|TRBV7-2|NA|NA
TGTGCCAGCAGCCCCCTCGGCTACGAGCAGTACTTC
CASSPLGYEQYF
>TRBJ2-7|TRBV3-1/TRBV3-2|NA|TRBD1
TGTGCCAGCAGCCACAGGGGGCCCTACGAGCAGTACTTC
CASSHRGPYEQYF
>TRBJ1-6|TRBV15|NA|TRBD1
TGTGCCACCAGCAGAGACCCGGGACAGGGTAATTCACCCCTCCACTTT
CATSRDPGQGNSPLHF
>TRBJ2-3|TRBV6-5|NA|TRBD1
TGTGCCAGCAGTCACCCTTCAGGGGGTGCAGATACGCAGTATTTT
CASSHPSGGADTQYF
>TRBJ2-5|TRBV18|NA|NA
TGTGCCAGCTCACCACCGCAGAATCCAGAGACCCAGTACTTC
CASSPPQNPETQYF
>TRBJ2-2|TRBV13|NA|NA
TGTGCCAGCAGCTTAGGCATAACAGAATCTACGAACACCGGGGAGCTGTTTTTT
CASSLGITESTNTGELFF
>TRBJ2-7|TRBV9|NA|TRBD1
TGTGCCAGCAGCGTATTCGACAGGGGGATTCACGAGCAGTACTTC
CASSVFDRGIHEQYF
>TRBJ2-2|TRBV7-2|NA|NA
TGTGCCAGCAGCTTAGTACGGGTAATCCTCGGCACCGGGGAGCTGTTTTTT
CASSLVRVILGTGELFF
>TRBJ2-5|TRBV30|NA|NA
TGTGCCTGGAAGGAGGACGGGGAGACCCAGTACTTC
CAWKEDGETQYF